This is a list of T cell receptor beta chains from one sample in a study of blood T cell repertoires in COVID-19. This table comes from immunoSEQ multiplex PCR, and its TCRdb copy is limited to in-frame clones, with some not included. The repertoire holds about 270,000 clones, approximately 90% seen once, with under 3% in the top ten. The sample taken for sequencing was PBMCs or T cells enriched from blood (not recorded which). These receptors all come from a woman in her thirties or forties with acute COVID-19. CDR3s include the opening cysteine and the closing phenylalanine or tryptophan. The order of the fields is CDR3 length, V gene, CDR3 protein.

>16|TRBV5-1
CASSLPGPGNNSPLHF
>15|TRBV7-9
CASSSLGQGTETQYF
>16|TRBV18
CASSPPRGRSTDTQYF
>14|TRBV28
CASSRSGGRETQYF
>15|TRBV24-1
CATSPTGRANYGYTF
>16|TRBV24-1
CATSDPDRGSYNEQFF
>14|TRBV9
CASSVRGSSYEQYF
>11|TRBV7-9
CAAGRSYGYTF
>11|TRBV12-3/TRBV12-4
CASPVGDTQYF
>15|TRBV6-5
CASSPFVGQDYGYTF
>13|TRBV12-3/TRBV12-4
CASRLAGRETQYF
>13|TRBV7-3
CASSPSHTDTQYF
>15|TRBV5-8
CASSTWGGGNEKLFF
>16|TRBV18
CASSPVSGTGGTEAFF
>15|TRBV7-9
CASSFTGDMNTEAFF
>11|TRBV3-1/TRBV3-2
CASSLEREQFF
>15|TRBV6-5
CASRHGQGGGYEQYF